The 15 T cell receptor beta chains in this list originate from one sample, sequenced in a study of blood T cell repertoires in COVID-19. Clones were read by immunoSEQ multiplex PCR, and TCRdb kept only the in-frame ones, dropping some. This table has just over 300,000 clones, 85% to 90% appearing once. The source material was PBMCs or T cells enriched from blood (not recorded which). The receptors shown here come from a woman between 18 and 29 years old with acute COVID-19.

With respect to this clone: The sample contains more than one DNA sequence encoding this CDR3. The V call is TRBV5-1, the J call TRBJ2-7, with 9 bases fitting TRBD1. V dropped 0 bases and J dropped 3; count of bases not matched to a gene: 4. The CDR3 length is 15 residues. Germline V CDR1 and CDR2: SGHRS, YFSETQ. The CDR3: CASSLGGQGSYEQYF. The CDR3 DNA is TGCGCCAGCAGCTTGGGGGGACAGGGAAGCTACGAGCAGTACTTC.

The V call is TRBV5-1, the J call TRBJ2-2; tentative D call: TRBD2 (5 bases). CDR1 is SGHRS and CDR2 is YFSETQ in the germline V gene. The CDR3 is made up of 15 amino acids. Between the trimmed V and J ends, which lost 1 base and 1 base, there was a span of 8 bases. In DNA, the CDR3 is TGCGCCAGCAGCTTGACAGCGGAGAACACCGGGGAGCTGTTTTTT. Residues: CASSLTAENTGELFF.

This clone was seen a single time. This chain connects TRBV9 to TRBJ1-1; the D gene is possibly TRBD1 (5 bases). V gave up 0 bases and J gave up 0 bases, with 15 bases separating them. The CDR3 has 17 residues. Germline V gene sequence: CDR1 SGDLS, CDR2 YYNGEE. The CDR3 DNA follows: TGTGCCAGCAGCGTAGGGATGGGGCCGGGTATGAACACTGAAGCTTTCTTT. Protein sequence: CASSVGMGPGMNTEAFF.

The V call is TRBV30, the J call TRBJ2-1; 13 positions agree with TRBD2. The germline gives CDR1 GTSNPN, CDR2 SVGIG (reference sequence). V dropped 0 bases and J dropped 8; count of bases not matched to a gene: 4. The length of the CDR3 is 15 residues. CDR3 sequence (DNA): TGTGCCTGGAGTGTCCCAGGACTAGCGGGAGATGAGCAGTTCTTC. Its translation: CAWSVPGLAGDEQFF.

J is TRBJ2-1 and V is TRBV5-1; the D gene is possibly TRBD1 (5 bases). This CDR3 is built from 14 residues. The germline CDR1 and CDR2 sequences are SGHRS and YFSETQ. Trimming left V 1 base short and J 6 bases short, with 11 bases between. CDR3 loop: CASSLYQGANEQFF. DNA of the CDR3: TGCGCCAGCAGCTTGTACCAGGGTGCCAATGAGCAGTTCTTC.

V and J are TRBV5-1 and TRBJ1-1; TRBD1 matches at 9 bases. The V gene end was trimmed by 0 bases and the J gene end by 4 bases; junction bases not matched to a gene: 4. Per the germline V gene, CDR1 is SGHRS and CDR2 is YFSETQ. This CDR3 spans 15 amino acids. This chain's CDR3 is CASSLDTTGGTEAFF. The CDR3 DNA is TGCGCCAGCAGCTTGGACACGACAGGGGGCACTGAAGCTTTCTTT.

The CDR3 reads CASSLGQFNEKLFF. CDR3 sequence (DNA): TGTGCCAGCAGCTTAGGACAGTTTAATGAAAAACTGTTTTTT. The chain employs TRBV7-9 and TRBJ1-4; TRBD1 is a possible D gene (5 bases). The V and J ends lost 1 base and 4 bases respectively, with 7 bases between them. The germline V gene encodes CDR1 SEHNR and CDR2 FQNEAQ (reference sequence). CDR3 length equals 14 residues.

The chain uses TRBV3-1 (or the pseudogene TRBV3-2) and TRBJ2-2; 12 bases fit TRBD2. Germline CDR1 LGHDT, CDR2 YNNKEL (reference sequence). Germline trimming cut 8 bases from V and 0 bases from J; bases unmatched to any gene: 13. The CDR3 extends over 19 amino acids. CDR3 protein: CASGRTSGITTANTGELFF. DNA of the CDR3: TGTGCCAGCGGAAGGACTAGCGGGATTACTACAGCGAACACCGGGGAGCTGTTTTTT.

This chain links TRBV19 with TRBJ2-2; 7 bases line up with TRBD1. J lost 1 base, V lost 7 bases, and 3 bases had no gene match. In germline, CDR1 is LNHDA, CDR2 SQIVND (reference sequence). The CDR3 spans 14 residues. The CDR3: CASKGARNTGELFF. CDR3 DNA: TGTGCCAGTAAGGGGGCACGGAACACCGGGGAGCTGTTTTTT. Supplemented by reference TRBV19 and TRBJ2-2, the full variable domain reads DGGITQSPKYLFRKEGQNVTLSCEQNLNHDAMYWYRQDPGQGLRLIYYSQIVNDFQKGDIAEGYSVSREKKESFPLTVTSAQKNPTAFYLCASKGARNTGELFFGEGSRLTVL.

On this clone: Additional DNA sequences in this sample encode the identical CDR3. The J gene is TRBJ2-5, the V gene TRBV24-1; D is unresolved. V lost 3 bases, J lost 5 bases, and 6 bases lay in between. The CDR3 has 12 amino acids. Germline CDR1 reads KGHDR; CDR2 reads SFDVKD. The CDR3 sequence is CATSDPGETQYF. DNA for the CDR3: TGTGCCACCAGTGATCCAGGCGAGACCCAGTACTTC.

The gene calls are TRBV6-2 or TRBV6-3 and TRBJ1-1; D not certain. The CDR3 sequence is 12 residues long. Germline CDR1 is MNHEY and CDR2 is SVGEGT. V lost 4 bases and J lost 1, with 4 bases in between. In nucleotides, the CDR3 is TGTGCCAGCAGTTTATGGAACACTGAAGCTTTCTTT. It specifies CASSLWNTEAFF.

The chain uses TRBV11-2 and TRBJ2-1, with D perhaps matching TRBD2 (7 bases). There are 16 residues in the CDR3. Trimming took 5 bases from V and 7 from J, leaving 21 bases between them. Germline CDR1 is SGHAT and CDR2 is FQNNGV. The CDR3 region is CASSPRGAGVRNEQFF. CDR3 nucleotides: TGTGCCAGCAGCCCTAGGGGGGCGGGAGTAAGAAATGAGCAGTTCTTC.

The chain links TRBV4-2 to TRBJ1-1; D unresolved. Per germline, CDR1 LGHNA and CDR2 YNFKEQ. The CDR3 sequence is 15 residues long. V lost 3 bases, J lost 4 bases, and 15 bases lay in between. This chain's CDR3 is CASSQFGLKSTEAFF. In nucleotides, the CDR3 is TGTGCCAGCAGCCAGTTCGGACTGAAGAGCACTGAAGCTTTCTTT.

This clone has just one count. The chain has TRBV7-2 and TRBJ1-4, with TRBD1 as a possible D gene (5 bases). The CDR3 is 14 amino acids. Germline V lookup: CDR1 SGHTA, CDR2 FQGNSA. V lost 3 bases and J 2 bases, leaving 7 bases between the germline ends. The CDR3 coding sequence is TGTGCCAGCAGCTTTGACAGTACTAATGAAAAACTGTTTTTT. It encodes CASSFDSTNEKLFF.

A remark on this clone: This CDR3 is also generated by other DNA sequences in the sample. The chain recombines TRBV7-9 with TRBJ1-1; 7 bases fit TRBD1. The CDR3 consists of 14 residues. Per the germline V gene, CDR1 is SEHNR and CDR2 is FQNEAQ (reference sequence). The junction had 6 bases not matched to a gene; V was cut back by 3 bases and J by 5 bases. The CDR3: CASSLRQGGTEAFF. For the CDR3, the DNA is TGTGCCAGCAGCTTGCGACAGGGAGGAACTGAAGCTTTCTTT.